Listed below are T cell receptor beta chains from one sample, sequenced in a study of blood T cells in healthy people across ages. Using its own MiXCR run on the 5' RACE reads, TCRdb lists one record per CDR3 protein. Of around 970,000 distinct CDR3 sequences in the sample, just over 50% are singletons; the top ten hold about 20%. Sequencing was carried out using blood. The origin of the receptors is a woman aged 60-70 years in good health. The CDR3 runs from the conserved cysteine through the conserved F or W. D genes are given only for firm matches. Clone size is shown for a subset of rows, as once, few, many or a class of expanded clone.

abundance: .
d_gene: .
j_gene: TRBJ2-7
v_gene: TRBV20-1
CDR3nt: TGCAGTTCGGGACTTTCCTACGAGCAGTACTTC
CDR3aa: CSSGLSYEQYF

abundance: .
d_gene: .
j_gene: TRBJ2-7
v_gene: TRBV20-1
CDR3nt: TGCAGTGCTCCGGAGGGCAGCTACGAGCAGTACTTC
CDR3aa: CSAPEGSYEQYF

abundance: .
d_gene: .
j_gene: TRBJ1-2
v_gene: TRBV20-1
CDR3nt: TGCAGTGCTAGAGAAAGGGCCTTGAATGGCTACACCTTC
CDR3aa: CSARERALNGYTF

abundance: few
d_gene: TRBD2
j_gene: TRBJ2-1
v_gene: TRBV27
CDR3nt: TGTGCCAGCTCAACGGGACTAGCGGGAGCATCCTTCTCCTACAATGAGCAGTTCTTC
CDR3aa: CASSTGLAGASFSYNEQFF

abundance: .
d_gene: .
j_gene: TRBJ2-1
v_gene: TRBV7-7
CDR3nt: TGTGCCAGCAGCTTTACTCTCCACAATGAGCAGTTCTTC
CDR3aa: CASSFTLHNEQFF

abundance: .
d_gene: .
j_gene: TRBJ2-1
v_gene: TRBV7-9
CDR3nt: TGTACCAGCAGCTTAGCGCAGGGTCGCAATGAGCAGTTCTTC
CDR3aa: CTSSLAQGRNEQFF

abundance: few
d_gene: .
j_gene: TRBJ1-2
v_gene: TRBV5-5
CDR3nt: TGTGCCAGCAGCTTGATGGTGTTGGGGGCGCGTGGCTACACCTTC
CDR3aa: CASSLMVLGARGYTF

abundance: .
d_gene: TRBD2
j_gene: TRBJ2-7
v_gene: TRBV4-2
CDR3nt: TGTGCCAGCAGCCATAGCGGGAGAGAGAACGAGCAGTACTTC
CDR3aa: CASSHSGRENEQYF

abundance: .
d_gene: TRBD2
j_gene: TRBJ2-3
v_gene: TRBV7-9
CDR3nt: TGTGCCAGCAGCTTAGACGTTAGCGGGAGGGCGTCAGATACGCAGTATTTT
CDR3aa: CASSLDVSGRASDTQYF

abundance: .
d_gene: .
j_gene: TRBJ2-7
v_gene: TRBV2
CDR3nt: TGTGCCAGCAGTCAGGACTACCCAAGGAGCGAGCAGTACTTC
CDR3aa: CASSQDYPRSEQYF

abundance: few
d_gene: .
j_gene: TRBJ1-1
v_gene: TRBV4-1
CDR3nt: TGCGCCAGCAGCCAACAAATTCTTTATCCAGCTTTCTTT
CDR3aa: CASSQQILYPAFF

abundance: many
d_gene: .
j_gene: TRBJ2-7
v_gene: TRBV5-1
CDR3nt: TGTGCCAGCAGTTCGGACGGTTCCTACGAGCAGTACTTC
CDR3aa: CASSSDGSYEQYF

abundance: .
d_gene: .
j_gene: TRBJ2-3
v_gene: TRBV28
CDR3nt: TGTGCCAGCAGGCGCGACCGGGTGACAGATACGCAGTATTTT
CDR3aa: CASRRDRVTDTQYF

abundance: .
d_gene: .
j_gene: TRBJ2-7
v_gene: TRBV29-1
CDR3nt: TGCAGCGTTGTGGGGGGCAGGACAGGCACCTACGAGCAGTACTTC
CDR3aa: CSVVGGRTGTYEQYF

abundance: few
d_gene: TRBD1
j_gene: TRBJ2-5
v_gene: TRBV5-5
CDR3nt: TGTGCCAGCAGCTTGGCTGTGACAGGGGGCCAAGAGACCCAGTACTTC
CDR3aa: CASSLAVTGGQETQYF

abundance: .
d_gene: TRBD1
j_gene: TRBJ2-7
v_gene: TRBV28
CDR3nt: TGTGCCAGCAGTTTAGGCCAGACAGGGGTCTACGAGCAGTACTTC
CDR3aa: CASSLGQTGVYEQYF

abundance: .
d_gene: .
j_gene: TRBJ2-3
v_gene: TRBV5-1
CDR3nt: TGCGCCAGCAGCTTGGTTCCCAGTAGCACAGATACGCAGTATTTT
CDR3aa: CASSLVPSSTDTQYF

abundance: .
d_gene: .
j_gene: TRBJ2-5
v_gene: TRBV28
CDR3nt: TGTGCCAGCCAAGCTCAAGAGACCCAGTACTTC
CDR3aa: CASQAQETQYF

abundance: few
d_gene: TRBD2
j_gene: TRBJ2-3
v_gene: TRBV10-3
CDR3nt: TGTGCCATCTCTGTAGCGGGAGGCACCCAGGGAGATACGCAGTATTTT
CDR3aa: CAISVAGGTQGDTQYF

abundance: .
d_gene: TRBD2
j_gene: TRBJ2-1
v_gene: TRBV6-6
CDR3nt: TGTGCCAGCAGTTACTCGCCACCGGGACTAGCATACAATGAGCAGTTCTTC
CDR3aa: CASSYSPPGLAYNEQFF

abundance: .
d_gene: .
j_gene: TRBJ2-1
v_gene: TRBV7-2
CDR3nt: TGTGCCAGCAGCTCTTCGTCGGGAGAAGTTTATGAGCAGTTCTTC
CDR3aa: CASSSSSGEVYEQFF

abundance: .
d_gene: TRBD2
j_gene: TRBJ2-7
v_gene: TRBV11-2
CDR3nt: TGTGCCAGCAGCTCGGATCTCGGACTAGCCTACGAGCAGTACTTC
CDR3aa: CASSSDLGLAYEQYF

abundance: few
d_gene: .
j_gene: TRBJ1-4
v_gene: TRBV28
CDR3nt: TGTGCCAGCAGCGAGGCAACTAATGAAAAACTGTTTTTT
CDR3aa: CASSEATNEKLFF

abundance: few
d_gene: TRBD1
j_gene: TRBJ2-3
v_gene: TRBV11-2
CDR3nt: TGTGCCAGCAGCTTAGCTGCGACAGGGATGGATACGCAGTATTTT
CDR3aa: CASSLAATGMDTQYF

abundance: once
d_gene: TRBD1
j_gene: TRBJ1-1
v_gene: TRBV7-9
CDR3nt: TGTGCCAGCAGCACGCAAACAAACAGGGGGGCTGAAGCTTTCTTT
CDR3aa: CASSTQTNRGAEAFF

abundance: .
d_gene: .
j_gene: TRBJ2-7
v_gene: TRBV27
CDR3nt: TGTGCCAGCAGTGGCCGCAGTGACGAGCAGTACTTC
CDR3aa: CASSGRSDEQYF

abundance: few
d_gene: .
j_gene: TRBJ2-3
v_gene: TRBV29-1
CDR3nt: TGCAGCGGGGGGAACAGCGGCACAGATACGCAGTATTTT
CDR3aa: CSGGNSGTDTQYF

abundance: .
d_gene: .
j_gene: TRBJ2-3
v_gene: TRBV20-1
CDR3nt: TGCAGTGCTGTCGAAGAAGGACCCGCAGATACGCAGTATTTT
CDR3aa: CSAVEEGPADTQYF

abundance: .
d_gene: TRBD1
j_gene: TRBJ2-7
v_gene: TRBV20-1
CDR3nt: TGCAGTGCTAAGATAGGGACAGACTACGAGCAGTACTTC
CDR3aa: CSAKIGTDYEQYF

abundance: .
d_gene: .
j_gene: TRBJ1-1
v_gene: TRBV20-1
CDR3nt: TGCAGTGCTAGTAGTTCAGTGACGGTGAACACTGAAGCTTTCTTT
CDR3aa: CSASSSVTVNTEAFF

abundance: .
d_gene: TRBD2
j_gene: TRBJ2-3
v_gene: TRBV7-2
CDR3nt: TGTGCCAGCAGCTCTCTAGCGGGATGGGTTACAGATATGCAGTATTTT
CDR3aa: CASSSLAGWVTDMQYF

abundance: .
d_gene: .
j_gene: TRBJ2-1
v_gene: TRBV24-1
CDR3nt: TGTGCCACCAGTGATTACGTCCTAGCCCATGAGCAGTTCTTC
CDR3aa: CATSDYVLAHEQFF

abundance: .
d_gene: TRBD2
j_gene: TRBJ2-1
v_gene: TRBV7-9
CDR3nt: TGTGCCAGCAGCTCAAGGACTAGCGGGATTGTAAATTACAATGAGCAGTTCTTC
CDR3aa: CASSSRTSGIVNYNEQFF

abundance: .
d_gene: .
j_gene: TRBJ2-3
v_gene: TRBV9
CDR3nt: TGTGCCAGCAGCCCCCTCCAACCGGATACGCAGTATTTT
CDR3aa: CASSPLQPDTQYF

abundance: once
d_gene: TRBD2
j_gene: TRBJ2-1
v_gene: TRBV7-9
CDR3nt: TGTGCCATCGGTTTAGCGGGAGGTTGGGATGAGCAGTTCTTC
CDR3aa: CAIGLAGGWDEQFF

abundance: .
d_gene: TRBD2
j_gene: TRBJ2-3
v_gene: TRBV4-1
CDR3nt: TGCGCCAGCAGCCGACTAGCGGGAGATTACGGAGATACGCAGTATTTT
CDR3aa: CASSRLAGDYGDTQYF

abundance: .
d_gene: .
j_gene: TRBJ1-6
v_gene: TRBV27
CDR3nt: TGTGCCAGCAGTCCCCTGCGGTATAATTCACCCCTCCACTTT
CDR3aa: CASSPLRYNSPLHF

abundance: .
d_gene: TRBD2
j_gene: TRBJ2-7
v_gene: TRBV30
CDR3nt: TGTGCCTGGACTAGCGGGAGGATGAGTTTTTCGTACGAGCGGTACTTC
CDR3aa: CAWTSGRMSFSYERYF

abundance: .
d_gene: .
j_gene: TRBJ1-5
v_gene: TRBV20-1
CDR3nt: TGCAGTGCCAAACAGGGAGCCCGTTCTTATCAGCCCCAGCATTTT
CDR3aa: CSAKQGARSYQPQHF

abundance: .
d_gene: .
j_gene: TRBJ1-2
v_gene: TRBV20-1
CDR3nt: TGCAGTGCTAGAAAAGGGGCTAACTATGGCTACACCTTC
CDR3aa: CSARKGANYGYTF

abundance: .
d_gene: .
j_gene: TRBJ2-7
v_gene: TRBV15
CDR3nt: TGTGCCACCAGCGTTGAACCGGGGTGGGGGCTGTACTTC
CDR3aa: CATSVEPGWGLYF

abundance: .
d_gene: .
j_gene: TRBJ2-3
v_gene: TRBV12-3/TRBV12-4
CDR3nt: TGTGCCAGCAGTCCGATTAGCAGGAGGGGGACAGATACGCAGTATTTT
CDR3aa: CASSPISRRGTDTQYF

abundance: .
d_gene: .
j_gene: TRBJ2-7
v_gene: TRBV20-1
CDR3nt: TGCAGTACTAGAGGCAGATCCTACGAGCAGTACTTC
CDR3aa: CSTRGRSYEQYF

abundance: .
d_gene: .
j_gene: TRBJ2-5
v_gene: TRBV28
CDR3nt: TGTGCCAGCAGAGACGGGGAGGAAGAGACCCAGTACTTC
CDR3aa: CASRDGEEETQYF

abundance: .
d_gene: TRBD2
j_gene: TRBJ2-3
v_gene: TRBV28
CDR3nt: TGTGACAGCAAACCGGGAGGCTCCACAGATACGCAGTATTTT
CDR3aa: CDSKPGGSTDTQYF